This T cell receptor beta chain was observed in a study of metastatic and nonmetastatic thyroid tumors. Overall study context: Peripheral blood and tumor or nodule samples from malignant and benign thyroid patients were compared.

CDR3 length: 15 amino acids. Germline V lookup: CDR1 SGHRS, CDR2 YFSETQ. Each patient went into thyroid surgery without having received any treatment. Original processing notes: The study took CDR3 differences across clinicopathological groups and made a distant-metastasis classifier for papillary thyroid cancer from them. MiXCR reprocessed the PCR reads for TCRdb. The V and J calls follow TCRdb's processing rather than the paper's. This sample carries around 23,000 clones, around 26% of them seen once, and the ten largest clones take around 18%. Concerning this clone: The target antigen is unknown. An end of the junction differs from the germline gene, which may be a read error.

General study points: Relative to benign nodules, malignant thyroid tumors were reportedly characterized by significantly elevated TCR beta diversity in blood and tumor.

The genes are TRBV5-1 and TRBJ2-5, with TRBD1 identical over 9 bases. The clonotype was recovered from a male donor with papillary thyroid cancer or a benign thyroid nodule (not recorded which). Some clones in this sample may be carry-over from other donors' samples. The sequencing input was blood. The DNA of the CDR3 is TGCGCCAGCAGCTTGGTGGGGACAGGGTATGAGACCCAGTCCTTC. Translating gives CASSLVGTGYETQSF.